Below, one TCR beta chain is given with its context. The source of the sample is a study of OX40 agonist ivuxolimab in advanced cancers. This CDR3 contains 13 residues. Germline assignment: CDR1 MNHNS and CDR2 SASEGT. The ends lost 6 bases at V and 4 bases at J; junction bases unmatched: 3. The table came from immunoSEQ multiplex PCR; TCRdb's copy has only in-frame clones and leaves some out. This sample has just over 20,000 clones; more than 75% occur once, and the top ten carry under 20%. The material sequenced was CD4+ or CD8+ T cells sorted from blood, taken in a trial of the OX40 agonist ivuxolimab. This clonotype was obtained from an adult with an advanced solid tumor such as melanoma, head and neck, liver or kidney cancer. The chain has TRBV6-1 and TRBJ1-5; 7 bases are a match to TRBD1. For the CDR3, the DNA is TGTGCCAGCAGCCAGGGGGGAAATCAGCCCCAGCATTTT. Residues: CASSQGGNQPQHF.